The 2 T cell receptor beta chains given below trace back to one sample, sequenced in a study of T cell repertoires in cytomegalovirus infection. A single record per CDR3 protein comes from TCRdb applying MiXCR to the reads. In the table there are 110,000 to 150,000 distinct CDR3 sequences, around 30% of which are singletons. The antigens these receptors bind are not known. The sequenced sample was CD8+ T cells from cultured PBMCs, obtained from culture after CMV antigen stimulation. These receptors came from a human donor in good health (CMV status not recorded). Some clones in this sample may be carry-over from other donors' samples.

The chain links TRBV5-6 to TRBJ1-4; D might be TRBD1 (6 bases). V was clipped by 4 bases and J by 2 bases, with 9 bases between them. This CDR3 contains 14 residues. Per the germline V gene, CDR1 is SGHDT and CDR2 is YYEEEE. The CDR3 region has the DNA TGTGCCAGCAGCGACGACAGGACTAATGAAAAACTGTTTTTT. Translated: CASSDDRTNEKLFF.

The chain employs TRBV12-3 or TRBV12-4 and TRBJ1-1; D not certain. V was pared by 7 bases and J by 1 base, with 4 bases between. This CDR3 has 11 amino acids. CDR3 amino acids: CASTQNTEAFF. CDR3 in DNA: TGTGCCAGCACTCAGAACACTGAAGCTTTCTTT.